A selection of T cell receptor beta chains follows, all from one sample in a study of radiotherapy plus CTLA-4 blockade in lung cancer. The repertoire was sequenced with immunoSEQ multiplex PCR; TCRdb's copy has only in-frame clones and lacks some. This table has around 45,000 clones, roughly 76% appearing once. The source was peripheral blood, collected from a patient treated with radiotherapy plus ipilimumab. These receptors were obtained from a human donor with non-small cell lung cancer who had stable disease on radiotherapy plus ipilimumab. Each CDR3 is given with its conserved first and last residue. A D gene is named only where the DNA matches it firmly. Rows may omit the clone size; those that give it use once, few, many or a size class.

v_gene,abundance,j_gene,d_gene,len,CDR3aa,CDR3nt
TRBV18,few,TRBJ2-3,NA,15,CASSPIGQGTDTQYF,TGTGCCAGCTCACCAATTGGCCAGGGGACAGATACGCAGTATTTT
TRBV9,NA,TRBJ2-5,TRBD2,18,CASSVASGGHPFKGAQYF,TGTGCCAGCAGCGTAGCTAGCGGGGGGCACCCGTTCAAAGGGGCCCAGTACTTC
TRBV18,few,TRBJ1-2,TRBD1,13,CASSRDRNYGYTF,TGTGCCAGCTCACGGGACAGGAACTATGGCTACACCTTC
TRBV6-1,once,TRBJ1-1,NA,12,CASSEVSAEAFF,TGTGCCAGCAGTGAAGTGTCAGCCGAAGCTTTCTTT
TRBV7-2,once,TRBJ1-1,TRBD1,12,CASSSTGAEAFF,TGTGCCAGCAGCTCGACAGGGGCTGAAGCTTTCTTT
TRBV9,few,TRBJ1-6,NA,14,CASSVEGASSPLHF,TGTGCCAGCAGCGTCGAAGGGGCTAGTTCACCCCTCCACTTT
TRBV7-8,NA,TRBJ1-2,TRBD1,15,CASTSGGGLCYGYTF,TGTGCCAGCACCTCAGGGGGGGGCCTTTGCTATGGCTACACCTTC
TRBV7-7,NA,TRBJ2-1,TRBD1,14,CASSLETGDHEQFF,TGTGCCAGCAGCTTAGAAACAGGGGACCATGAGCAGTTCTTC
TRBV9,NA,TRBJ1-1,NA,15,CASSVGNRIGTEAFF,TGTGCCAGCAGCGTAGGGAACAGGATTGGAACTGAAGCTTTCTTT
TRBV15,NA,TRBJ2-1,NA,14,CATKQGASYNEQFF,TGTGCCACCAAACAGGGTGCCTCCTACAATGAGCAGTTCTTC
TRBV7-2,NA,TRBJ1-1,NA,15,CASRATTGRNTEAFF,TGTGCCAGCAGAGCTACCACAGGGCGGAACACTGAAGCTTTCTTT
TRBV7-8,NA,TRBJ2-5,TRBD2,15,CASSLALAGLETQYF,TGTGCCAGCAGCTTAGCACTAGCGGGGTTGGAGACCCAGTACTTC
TRBV13,NA,TRBJ1-2,TRBD1,16,CASSGLPGQGDYGYTF,TGTGCCAGCAGCGGATTACCGGGACAGGGGGACTATGGCTACACCTTC
TRBV18,NA,TRBJ2-6,NA,17,CASSAPYRATGANVLTF,TGTGCCAGCTCAGCCCCATACAGGGCTACGGGGGCCAACGTCCTGACTTTC
TRBV10-3,NA,TRBJ1-1,NA,16,CAITANLRQMNTEAFF,TGTGCCATCACCGCCAACCTCAGGCAAATGAACACTGAAGCTTTCTTT
TRBV6-6,NA,TRBJ1-1,NA,15,CASSYSISGDTEAFF,TGTGCCAGCAGTTACTCGATCTCAGGGGACACTGAAGCTTTCTTT
TRBV10-3,NA,TRBJ1-3,TRBD1,14,CAISEKQGENTIYF,TGTGCCATCAGTGAGAAACAGGGGGAAAACACCATATATTTT
TRBV7-2,NA,TRBJ1-4,NA,15,CASTLTGSSSEKLFF,TGTGCCAGCACCCTTACAGGGTCATCAAGTGAAAAACTGTTTTTT
TRBV18,NA,TRBJ2-7,NA,11,CASSPDYEQYF,TGTGCCAGCTCACCTGACTACGAGCAGTACTTC
TRBV5-6,few,TRBJ1-6,NA,16,CASSGPGVGGNSPLHF,TGTGCCAGCAGCGGTCCCGGGGTTGGTGGTAATTCACCCCTCCACTTT
TRBV19,NA,TRBJ2-2,NA,14,CASSYRVGTGELFF,TGTGCCAGTAGTTACAGGGTTGGGACCGGGGAGCTGTTTTTT
TRBV19,few,TRBJ2-4,TRBD1,13,CASTSGQQNIQYF,TGTGCCAGTACCTCGGGACAGCAGAACATTCAGTACTTC
TRBV6-5,NA,TRBJ1-2,NA,14,CASSEIRGFSGYTF,TGTGCCAGCAGTGAAATTAGGGGTTTTTCTGGCTACACCTTC
TRBV28,NA,TRBJ1-4,TRBD1,14,CASSSDRGNEKLFF,TGTGCCAGCAGTTCAGACAGGGGTAATGAAAAACTGTTTTTT
TRBV9,NA,TRBJ2-3,NA,15,CASTLGAGGLDTQYF,TGTGCCAGCACACTGGGGGCAGGGGGACTAGATACGCAGTATTTT
TRBV9,few,TRBJ1-6,NA,14,CASSVEGSNSPLHF,TGTGCCAGCAGCGTAGAGGGATCGAATTCACCCCTCCACTTT
TRBV6-5,NA,TRBJ1-2,TRBD1,13,CASSYSGGSGYTF,TGTGCCAGCAGTTACTCAGGGGGCTCTGGCTACACCTTC
TRBV10-1,NA,TRBJ1-6,NA,14,CASSDGQNNSPLHF,TGCGCCAGCAGTGATGGACAGAATAATTCACCCCTCCACTTT
TRBV10-3,NA,TRBJ2-5,NA,13,CATGMALQETQYF,TGTGCCACCGGGATGGCCCTTCAAGAGACCCAGTACTTC
TRBV29-1,NA,TRBJ1-3,NA,13,CSVLPYSGNTIYF,TGCAGCGTTTTACCCTACTCTGGAAACACCATATATTTT
TRBV7-7,NA,TRBJ2-1,NA,13,CASSSRRDNEQFF,TGTGCCAGCAGCTCCCGGCGGGACAATGAGCAGTTCTTC
TRBV9,NA,TRBJ1-1,TRBD1,16,CASSAYRGQENTEAFF,TGTGCCAGCAGCGCCTACAGGGGGCAGGAGAACACTGAAGCTTTCTTT
TRBV6-1,NA,TRBJ1-5,NA,15,CASSEGWDINQPQHF,TGTGCCAGCAGTGAAGGCTGGGATATAAATCAGCCCCAGCATTTT
TRBV2,NA,TRBJ1-2,NA,15,CASSETAGANYGYTF,TGTGCCAGCAGTGAAACAGCCGGAGCTAACTATGGCTACACCTTC
TRBV19,NA,TRBJ1-1,NA,16,CASSGSRGGMNTEAFF,TGTGCCAGTAGTGGCTCTCGGGGGGGGATGAACACTGAAGCTTTCTTT
TRBV5-1,NA,TRBJ1-6,TRBD1,15,CASRRLGQGNSPLHF,TGCGCCAGCAGGCGCCTAGGACAGGGAAATTCACCCCTCCACTTT
TRBV4-2,NA,TRBJ2-1,NA,15,CASSQDSGRAFEQFF,TGTGCCAGCAGCCAAGATTCGGGCCGCGCCTTTGAGCAGTTCTTC
TRBV28,NA,TRBJ1-2,NA,13,CASSQGRRHGYTF,TGTGCCAGCAGTCAGGGGCGCAGGCATGGCTACACCTTC
TRBV30,NA,TRBJ1-2,TRBD1,13,CAWRQGAADGYTF,TGTGCCTGGAGACAGGGGGCCGCGGATGGCTACACCTTC
TRBV6-6,NA,TRBJ1-5,NA,14,CASTVRLSNQPQHF,TGTGCCAGCACAGTCAGGCTTAGCAATCAGCCCCAGCATTTT
TRBV2,once,TRBJ2-2,NA,12,CASISGSGELFF,TGTGCCAGCATTAGCGGTTCCGGGGAGCTGTTTTTT
TRBV10-1,NA,TRBJ2-2,NA,16,CASSERSTGNTGELFF,TGCGCCAGCAGTGAGAGATCCACAGGGAACACCGGGGAGCTGTTTTTT
TRBV9,NA,TRBJ1-4,NA,13,CASSGNGGEKLFF,TGTGCCAGCAGCGGAAATGGGGGTGAAAAACTGTTTTTT
TRBV28,NA,TRBJ1-2,NA,14,CASSLEGAGYGYTF,TGTGCCAGCAGTTTGGAAGGGGCTGGATATGGCTACACCTTC
TRBV28,NA,TRBJ2-1,NA,15,CASSFWGAGYNEQFF,TGTGCCAGCAGTTTTTGGGGGGCGGGCTACAATGAGCAGTTCTTC
TRBV15,NA,TRBJ2-7,NA,14,CATSRSGLAYEQYF,TGTGCCACCAGCAGATCGGGACTGGCCTACGAGCAGTACTTC